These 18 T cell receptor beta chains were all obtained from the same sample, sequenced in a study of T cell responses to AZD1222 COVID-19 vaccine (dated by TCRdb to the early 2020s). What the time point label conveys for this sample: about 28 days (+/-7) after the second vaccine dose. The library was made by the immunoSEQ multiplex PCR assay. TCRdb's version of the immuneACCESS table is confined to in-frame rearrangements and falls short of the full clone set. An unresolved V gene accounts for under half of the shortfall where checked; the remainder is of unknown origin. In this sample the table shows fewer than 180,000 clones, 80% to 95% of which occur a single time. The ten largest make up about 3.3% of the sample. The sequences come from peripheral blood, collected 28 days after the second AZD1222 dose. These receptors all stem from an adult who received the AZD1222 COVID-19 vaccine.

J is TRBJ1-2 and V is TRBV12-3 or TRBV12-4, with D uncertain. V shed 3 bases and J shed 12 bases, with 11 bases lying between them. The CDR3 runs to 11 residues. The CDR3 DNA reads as TGTGCCAGCAGTTTCGGAGGGTCCGACACCTTC. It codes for CASSFGGSDTF.

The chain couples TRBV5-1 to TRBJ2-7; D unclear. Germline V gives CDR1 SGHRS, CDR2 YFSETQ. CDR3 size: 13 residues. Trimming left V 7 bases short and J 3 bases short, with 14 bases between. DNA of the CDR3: TGCGCCAGCGGCCTCACTGCCAGCTACGAGCAGTACTTC. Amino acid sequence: CASGLTASYEQYF.

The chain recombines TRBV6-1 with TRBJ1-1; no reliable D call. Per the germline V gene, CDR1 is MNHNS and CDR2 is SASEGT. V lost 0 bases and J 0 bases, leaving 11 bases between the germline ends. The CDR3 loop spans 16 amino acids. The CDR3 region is CASSEARPGLNTEAFF. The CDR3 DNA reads TGTGCCAGCAGTGAAGCGCGTCCAGGCCTGAACACTGAAGCTTTCTTT.

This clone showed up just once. The DNA of the CDR3 is TGTGCCAGCAGCTCGACGGGCCATTCCTACGAGCAGTACTTC. This translates into CASSSTGHSYEQYF. The chain combines TRBV6-5 with TRBJ2-7; D is undetermined. Trimming stripped 6 bases from V and 1 base from J, with 13 bases between. Germline CDR1 and CDR2: MNHEY and SVGAGI. This CDR3 region has 14 residues.

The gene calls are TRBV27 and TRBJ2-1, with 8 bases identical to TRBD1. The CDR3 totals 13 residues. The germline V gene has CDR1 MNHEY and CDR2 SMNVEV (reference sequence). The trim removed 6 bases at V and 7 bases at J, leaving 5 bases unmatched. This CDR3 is CASRTGVRNEQFF. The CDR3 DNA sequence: TGTGCCAGCAGGACAGGGGTTAGAAATGAGCAGTTCTTC.

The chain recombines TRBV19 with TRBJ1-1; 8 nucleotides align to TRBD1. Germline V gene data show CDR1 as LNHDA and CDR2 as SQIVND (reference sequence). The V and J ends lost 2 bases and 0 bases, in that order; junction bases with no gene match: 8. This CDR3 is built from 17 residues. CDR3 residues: CASSIFTGGTMNTEAFF. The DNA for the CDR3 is TGTGCCAGTAGTATATTTACAGGGGGGACCATGAACACTGAAGCTTTCTTT. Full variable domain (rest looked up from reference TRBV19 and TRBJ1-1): DGGITQSPKYLFRKEGQNVTLSCEQNLNHDAMYWYRQDPGQGLRLIYYSQIVNDFQKGDIAEGYSVSREKKESFPLTVTSAQKNPTAFYLCASSIFTGGTMNTEAFFGQGTRLTVV.

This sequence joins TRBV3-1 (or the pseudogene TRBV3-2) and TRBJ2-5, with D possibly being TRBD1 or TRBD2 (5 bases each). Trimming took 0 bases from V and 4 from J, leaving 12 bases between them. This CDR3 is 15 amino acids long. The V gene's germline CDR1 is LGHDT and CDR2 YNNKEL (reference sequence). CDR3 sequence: CASSQDPGRRETQYF. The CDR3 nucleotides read TGTGCCAGCAGCCAAGATCCGGGGCGCAGAGAGACCCAGTACTTC.

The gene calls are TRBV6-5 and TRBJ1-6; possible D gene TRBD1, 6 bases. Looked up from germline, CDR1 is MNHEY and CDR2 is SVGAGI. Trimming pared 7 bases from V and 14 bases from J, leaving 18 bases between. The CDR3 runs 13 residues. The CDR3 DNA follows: TGTGCCAGCACCACCGGGGGCGGAGCGACCCTCCACTTT. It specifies CASTTGGGATLHF.

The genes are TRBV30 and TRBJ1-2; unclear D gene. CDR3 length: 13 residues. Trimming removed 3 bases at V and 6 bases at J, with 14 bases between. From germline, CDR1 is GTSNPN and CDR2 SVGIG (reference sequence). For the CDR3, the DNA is TGTGCCTGGAGCATCACGGGCAGAAATGGCTACACCTTC. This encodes CAWSITGRNGYTF.

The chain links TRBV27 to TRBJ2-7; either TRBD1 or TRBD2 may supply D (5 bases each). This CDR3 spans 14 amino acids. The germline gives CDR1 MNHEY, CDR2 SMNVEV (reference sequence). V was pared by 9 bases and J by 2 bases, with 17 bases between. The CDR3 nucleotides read TGTGCCAGTGAGTCCCGGGACGGAACCTACGAGCAGTACTTC. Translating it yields CASESRDGTYEQYF.

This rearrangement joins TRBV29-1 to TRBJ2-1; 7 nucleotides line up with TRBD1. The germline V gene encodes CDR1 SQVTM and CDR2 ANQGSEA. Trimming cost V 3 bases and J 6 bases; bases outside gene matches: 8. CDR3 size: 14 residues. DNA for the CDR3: TGCAGCGTTGACCTGACAGGGCTCGGCAATGAGCAGTTCTTC. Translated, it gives CSVDLTGLGNEQFF.

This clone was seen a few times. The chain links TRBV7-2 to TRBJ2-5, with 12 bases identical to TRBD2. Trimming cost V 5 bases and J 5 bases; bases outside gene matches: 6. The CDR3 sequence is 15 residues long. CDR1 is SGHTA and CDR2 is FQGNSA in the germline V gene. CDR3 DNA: TGTGCCAGCAGCCCACCGGGACTAGCGGGCGAGACCCAGTACTTC. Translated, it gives CASSPPGLAGETQYF.

In nucleotides, the CDR3 is TGTGCCAGCAGTTTAGACGGGGATGCAGGCTACACCTTC. This codes for CASSLDGDAGYTF. The chain employs TRBV27 and TRBJ1-2; D gene unclear. Germline V gene lookup returns CDR1 MNHEY and CDR2 SMNVEV (reference sequence). The CDR3 is 13 residues long. V was pared by 2 bases and J by 8 bases, with 12 bases between.

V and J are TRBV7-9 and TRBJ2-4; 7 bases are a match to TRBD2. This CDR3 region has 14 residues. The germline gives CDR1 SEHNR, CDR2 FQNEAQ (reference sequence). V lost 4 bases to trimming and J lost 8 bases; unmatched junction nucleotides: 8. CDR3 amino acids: CASSSPTSFHIQYF. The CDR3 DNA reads TGTGCCAGCAGCTCCCCGACTAGCTTCCACATTCAGTACTTC. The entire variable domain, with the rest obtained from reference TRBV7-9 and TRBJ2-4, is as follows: DTGVSQNPRHKITKRGQNVTFRCDPISEHNRLYWYRQTLGQGPEFLTYFQNEAQLEKSRLLSDRFSAERPKGSFSTLEIQRTEQGDSAMYLCASSSPTSFHIQYFGAGTRLSVL.

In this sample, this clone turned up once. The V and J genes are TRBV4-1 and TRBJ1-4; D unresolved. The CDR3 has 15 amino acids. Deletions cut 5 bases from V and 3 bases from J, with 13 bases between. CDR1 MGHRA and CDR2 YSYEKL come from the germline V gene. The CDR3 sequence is CASSYRAASNEKLFF. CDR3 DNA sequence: TGCGCCAGCAGCTACCGAGCGGCATCTAATGAAAAACTGTTTTTT.

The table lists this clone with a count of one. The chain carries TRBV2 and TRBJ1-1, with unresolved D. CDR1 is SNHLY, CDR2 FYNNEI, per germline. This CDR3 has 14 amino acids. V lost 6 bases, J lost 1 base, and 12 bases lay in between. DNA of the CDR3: TGTGCCAGCAGGACGGGTTTGCGGAACACTGAAGCTTTCTTT. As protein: CASRTGLRNTEAFF.

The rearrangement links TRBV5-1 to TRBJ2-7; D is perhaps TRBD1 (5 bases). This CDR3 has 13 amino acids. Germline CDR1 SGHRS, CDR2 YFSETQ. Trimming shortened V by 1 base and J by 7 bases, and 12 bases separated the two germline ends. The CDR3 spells CASSLRGADEQYF. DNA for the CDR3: TGCGCCAGCAGCTTGAGGGGCGCGGATGAGCAGTACTTC.

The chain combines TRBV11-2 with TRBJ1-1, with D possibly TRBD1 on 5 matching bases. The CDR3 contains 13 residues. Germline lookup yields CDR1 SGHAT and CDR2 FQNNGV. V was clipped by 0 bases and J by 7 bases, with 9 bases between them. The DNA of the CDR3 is TGTGCCAGCAGCTTAGAAAGGGGCGGTGAAGCTTTCTTT. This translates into CASSLERGGEAFF.